Below, one T cell receptor beta chain is given with its context. Its antigen is as yet unknown. The source of the sample is a study of T cell responses to AZD1222 COVID-19 vaccine. General observations from the study: Clonal diversity may have been underestimated, and the donors were mostly white British, with more females than males. The number of AZD1222 recipients seropositive at baseline was only five to seven. Spike-spanning, vaccine-associated CD4 TCRs were dominant at 160-218 and 743-854. Close to half of all spike-specific TCRs reportedly target regions of the variants that are unmutated.

Deletions cut 2 bases from V and 1 base from J, with 5 bases between. The V gene's germline CDR1 is MDHEN and CDR2 SYDVKM. The CDR3 consists of 13 residues. Sequencing was performed with immunoSEQ multiplex PCR; in TCRdb, only in-frame clones are kept and a portion is missing. The sample records about 180,000 clones, approximately 95% being singletons. The sample was peripheral blood, taken 28 days after the second dose of the MenACWY control vaccine. The source of this sequence is an adult who received the MenACWY meningococcal vaccine as a control. V gene TRBV28 combines with J gene TRBJ1-2, with no clear D. CDR3 nucleotide sequence: TGTGCCAGCAGTTTAATCGGTAACTATGGCTACACCTTC. Its protein is CASSLIGNYGYTF.